The 29 T cell receptor beta chains below come from one sample, sequenced in a study of T cell responses to AZD1222 COVID-19 vaccine. Using immunoSEQ multiplex PCR, the repertoire was profiled, and TCRdb retains in-frame clones only, with some absent. The repertoire holds over 150,000 clones, with over 85% as singletons. The source was peripheral blood, collected on day 0 of AZD1222 vaccination. Every receptor here comes from an adult in good health.

This clone came up once. J is TRBJ2-2 and V is TRBV5-1; either TRBD1 or TRBD2 may fit D (5 bases each). Germline CDR1 reads SGHRS; CDR2 reads YFSETQ. Trimming left V 4 bases short and J 3 bases short, with 13 bases between. The CDR3 is 15 residues long. DNA for the CDR3: TGCGCCAGCAGCATCCGGGACCCACACACCGGGGAGCTGTTTTTT. Its translation is CASSIRDPHTGELFF. Variable domain in full (rest from reference TRBV5-1 and TRBJ2-2): KAGVTQTPRYLIKTRGQQVTLSCSPISGHRSVSWYQQTPGQGLQFLFEYFSETQRNKGNFPGRFSGRQFSNSRSEMNVSTLELGDSALYLCASSIRDPHTGELFFGEGSRLTVL.

CDR3 in amino acids: CASSEGGSDGYTF. DNA for the CDR3: TGTGCCAGCAGCGAAGGGGGTTCCGATGGCTACACCTTC. V gene TRBV9 combines with J gene TRBJ1-2, with D possibly matching TRBD1 (6 bases). Trimming cost V 3 bases and J 6 bases, with 12 bases left between them. The CDR3 has 13 amino acids. Germline lookup yields CDR1 SGDLS and CDR2 YYNGEE. Full variable domain (outside the CDR3, taken from reference TRBV9 and TRBJ1-2): DSGVTQTPKHLITATGQRVTLRCSPRSGDLSVYWYQQSLDQGLQFLIQYYNGEERAKGNILERFSAQQFPDLHSELNLSSLELGDSALYFCASSEGGSDGYTFGSGTRLTVV.

To note about this clone: A read error may account for a junction end that differs from germline. The chain recombines TRBV6-5 with TRBJ1-1, with D maybe TRBD1 (6 bases). Germline V gene data show CDR1 as MNHEY and CDR2 as SVGAGI. The CDR3 length is 13 residues. The CDR3 protein is CATSGGPNAEAFF. DNA of the CDR3: TGTGCCACAAGTGGGGGCCCGAACGCTGAAGCTTTCTTT.

The V call is TRBV12-5, the J call TRBJ1-2; D is undetermined. This CDR3 is 12 amino acids long. V lost 6 bases and J lost 1, with 6 bases in between. Germline CDR1 and CDR2: LGHNT and FRNRAP. CDR3 nucleotide sequence: TGTGCTAGTGGGGACCGTAACTATGGCTACACCTTC. Its protein product is CASGDRNYGYTF.

The chain couples TRBV3-1 (or the pseudogene TRBV3-2) to TRBJ2-1, with 9 bases matching TRBD2. CDR1 is LGHDT and CDR2 is YNNKEL in the germline V gene (reference sequence). The CDR3 loop spans 15 amino acids. V gave up 7 bases and J gave up 4 bases; unmatched junction bases: 8. The CDR3 loop is CASTASGTGYNEQFF. CDR3 nucleotides: TGTGCCAGCACGGCTAGCGGGACCGGGTACAATGAGCAGTTCTTC.

This rearrangement joins TRBV19 to TRBJ1-2; D unresolved. V gave up 8 bases and J gave up 4 bases, with 17 bases separating them. CDR3 length equals 14 residues. Per germline, CDR1 LNHDA and CDR2 SQIVND (reference sequence). CDR3: CASSTAASSYGYTF. The CDR3 DNA sequence: TGTGCCAGTTCGACCGCTGCGTCCTCCTATGGCTACACCTTC.

The rearrangement joins TRBV5-1 to TRBJ1-2; D is uncertain. V was pared by 4 bases and J by 1 base, with 17 bases between. This CDR3 has 16 amino acids. Germline CDR1 is SGHRS and CDR2 is YFSETQ. CDR3 in DNA: TGCGCCAGCAGCCCGGTTGGGTCCACAAATAACTATGGCTACACCTTC. Protein product: CASSPVGSTNNYGYTF.

This clone has a single count. The V and J genes are TRBV11-2 and TRBJ2-7; either TRBD1 or TRBD2 may fit D (7 bases each). Germline assignment: CDR1 SGHAT and CDR2 FQNNGV. The CDR3 contains 13 residues. V lost 4 bases to trimming and J lost 2 bases, with 9 bases between them. For the CDR3, the DNA is TGTGCCAGCAGCTCAGGGGGGGCCTACGAGCAGTACTTC. It is translated as CASSSGGAYEQYF.

The J gene is TRBJ1-1, the V gene TRBV7-3; no clear D. This CDR3 contains 14 residues. Germline values: CDR1 SGHTA, CDR2 FQGTGA. V gave up 1 base and J gave up 4 bases, with 10 bases separating them. The CDR3 coding sequence is TGTGCCAGCAGCTTAAATCCGGCGAGCACTGAAGCTTTCTTT. It encodes CASSLNPASTEAFF. The full variable domain, with the rest looked up from reference TRBV7-3 and TRBJ1-1, is GAGVSQTPSNKVTEKGKYVELRCDPISGHTALYWYRQSLGQGPEFLIYFQGTGAADDSGLPNDRFFAVRPEGSVSTLKIQRTERGDSAVYLCASSLNPASTEAFFGQGTRLTVV.

The V and J genes are TRBV7-2 and TRBJ2-1; D may be TRBD2 (5 bases). Trimming pared 2 bases from V and 4 bases from J, leaving 15 bases between. CDR1 and CDR2 from the germline V gene are SGHTA and FQGNSA. This CDR3 spans 16 amino acids. The CDR3 DNA is TGTGCCAGCAGCTTACAGGCTAGCCCGGGATACAATGAGCAGTTCTTC. Translating gives CASSLQASPGYNEQFF.

The chain carries TRBV19 and TRBJ1-1; no clear D gene. Germline loops: CDR1 LNHDA, CDR2 SQIVND (reference sequence). V dropped 3 bases and J dropped 7 bases, with 9 bases sitting between them. The CDR3 consists of 12 residues. CDR3 protein: CASSIGEIEAFF. The DNA of the CDR3 is TGTGCCAGTAGTATTGGGGAAATTGAAGCTTTCTTT.

The count of this clone is one. The chain has TRBV28 and TRBJ1-5, with TRBD1 identical over 7 bases. Germline V CDR1 and CDR2: MDHEN, SYDVKM. The CDR3 is 13 residues long. The junction had 0 bases not matched to a gene; V was cut back by 6 bases and J by 1 base. The CDR3 loop reads CASRGQSNQPQHF. The CDR3 nucleotides read TGTGCCAGCAGGGGACAGAGCAATCAGCCCCAGCATTTT.

The chain employs TRBV18 and TRBJ2-2; TRBD1 matches 10 bases. This CDR3 spans 16 amino acids. Per germline, CDR1 KGHSH and CDR2 LQKENI. The trim removed 6 bases at V and 7 bases at J, leaving 11 bases unmatched. The CDR3 sequence: CASSPQGTGEFGELFF. For the CDR3, the DNA is TGTGCCAGCTCGCCTCAGGGGACAGGGGAGTTCGGGGAGCTGTTTTTT.

The chain is built from TRBV6-2 or TRBV6-3 and TRBJ2-4, with 14 bases aligning to TRBD2. This CDR3 comprises 17 residues. Germline CDR1 reads MNHEY; CDR2 reads SVGEGT. V lost 2 bases and J lost 8; bases outside the gene matches: 8. The CDR3 is CASSYPMGLAGVDIQYF. CDR3 nucleotides: TGTGCCAGCAGTTACCCAATGGGACTAGCGGGAGTGGACATTCAGTACTTC.

The chain has TRBV5-1 and TRBJ1-4; maybe TRBD1 (6 bases). CDR1 SGHRS and CDR2 YFSETQ come from the germline V gene. This CDR3 contains 17 residues. V was cut by 0 bases and J by 4 bases, with 16 bases left in between. The CDR3 DNA reads TGCGCCAGCAGCTTGGGGCAGGGGCCGGGCTATAATGAAAAACTGTTTTTT. Its protein product is CASSLGQGPGYNEKLFF.

The genes are TRBV4-1 and TRBJ1-2; possible D gene TRBD1, 5 bases. Germline lookup yields CDR1 MGHRA and CDR2 YSYEKL. V lost 4 bases to trimming and J lost 6 bases, with 9 bases between them. The CDR3 length is 12 residues. In DNA form, the CDR3 reads TGCGCCAGCAGCCCTGCAGGGCATGGCTACACCTTC. Translated, it gives CASSPAGHGYTF.

The chain uses TRBV29-1 and TRBJ2-7; tentatively, D is TRBD2 (6 bases). CDR1 is SQVTM, CDR2 ANQGSEA, per germline. CDR3 size: 12 residues. V was clipped by 4 bases and J by 6 bases, with 13 bases between them. CDR3 loop: CSVAMGLTEQYF. The CDR3 DNA follows: TGCAGCGTTGCCATGGGACTTACCGAGCAGTACTTC.

The genes are TRBV11-1 and TRBJ1-1, with D perhaps matching TRBD1 (5 bases). The CDR3 is made up of 15 amino acids. Germline CDR1 reads SGHAT; CDR2 reads FQDESV (reference sequence). The ends were cut back, 5 bases at V and 3 bases at J, with 16 bases in the middle. CDR3 in amino acids: CASSLNRGSDTEAFF. The CDR3 coding sequence is TGTGCCAGCAGCCTCAATAGGGGCAGTGACACTGAAGCTTTCTTT.

The chain uses TRBV3-1 (or the pseudogene TRBV3-2) and TRBJ1-1, with D uncertain. Germline values: CDR1 LGHDT, CDR2 YNNKEL (reference sequence). This CDR3 has 15 amino acids. V dropped 4 bases and J dropped 0 bases, with 12 bases sitting between them. This CDR3 reads CASSPNGRVNTEAFF. CDR3 bases: TGTGCCAGCAGCCCAAACGGACGGGTGAACACTGAAGCTTTCTTT.

This clone came up a few times. The rearrangement links TRBV27 to TRBJ1-5; D might be TRBD1 (5 bases). This CDR3 is 15 amino acids long. Germline V lookup: CDR1 MNHEY, CDR2 SMNVEV (reference sequence). The V end was cut by 6 bases, the J end by 4 bases, with 16 bases between. CDR3 loop: CASREGMIGNQPQHF. CDR3 DNA sequence: TGTGCCAGCAGGGAGGGGATGATTGGAAATCAGCCCCAGCATTTT.

This chain uses TRBV11-2 with TRBJ1-2, with D uncertain. Germline V CDR1 and CDR2: SGHAT, FQNNGV. V was cut by 1 base and J by 6 bases, with 9 bases left in between. The CDR3 is 13 residues long. CDR3 DNA: TGTGCCAGCAGCTTAGGGGCCGGGAATGGCTACACCTTC. Translation gives CASSLGAGNGYTF.

The rearrangement links TRBV9 to TRBJ1-3; D perhaps matches TRBD1 (5 bases). V dropped 3 bases and J dropped 7 bases, with 17 bases sitting between them. CDR1 is SGDLS and CDR2 is YYNGEE in the germline V gene. The CDR3 contains 15 residues. The DNA of the CDR3 is TGTGCCAGCAGCGAGGCCGGGGCGGTGGGGAACACCATATATTTT. It specifies CASSEAGAVGNTIYF.

The CDR3, as DNA: TGTGCCAGCAGTTACTCAGGACGACCAACTAATGAAAAACTGTTTTTT. Protein sequence: CASSYSGRPTNEKLFF. The V gene is TRBV6-5, the J gene TRBJ1-4, with no clear D. Trimming pared 0 bases from V and 0 bases from J, leaving 8 bases between. This CDR3 comprises 16 residues. Germline V gene lookup returns CDR1 MNHEY and CDR2 SVGAGI.

The chain carries TRBV7-8 and TRBJ2-7, with 7 positions matching TRBD2. The V gene end was trimmed by 4 bases and the J gene end by 0 bases; junction bases not matched to a gene: 0. This CDR3 has 13 amino acids. The germline V gene has CDR1 SGHVS and CDR2 FQNEAQ. CDR3 in amino acids: CASSWTSSYEQYF. Here the CDR3 DNA reads TGTGCCAGCAGCTGGACTAGCTCCTACGAGCAGTACTTC.

The chain is built from TRBV27 and TRBJ1-2, with D hard to call. The germline CDR1 and CDR2 sequences are MNHEY and SMNVEV (reference sequence). This CDR3 spans 13 amino acids. V lost 6 bases and J lost 4, with 12 bases in between. CDR3 DNA: TGTGCCAGCAGACCTAGTGGGGTCTATGGCTACACCTTC. Translating it yields CASRPSGVYGYTF.

This clone was seen only once. V is TRBV15 and J is TRBJ1-1, with 9 bases identical to TRBD1. The CDR3 has 14 amino acids. Germline-derived CDR1 and CDR2 are LNHNV and YYDKDF (reference sequence). Trimming at V came to 1 base and at J to 5 bases, leaving 2 bases not matched to a gene. The CDR3 nucleotides read TGTGCCACCAGCAGAGGACAGGGGGTAACTGAAGCTTTCTTT. Translated, it gives CATSRGQGVTEAFF.

The chain has TRBV11-2 and TRBJ2-1; D ambiguous. Germline CDR1 SGHAT, CDR2 FQNNGV. The CDR3 sequence is 14 residues long. V dropped 2 bases and J dropped 6 bases, with 11 bases sitting between them. This chain's CDR3 is CASSLLPWSNEQFF. The CDR3 DNA sequence: TGTGCCAGCAGCTTATTGCCCTGGTCCAATGAGCAGTTCTTC.

This clone was seen a handful of times. This chain connects TRBV5-1 to TRBJ2-1, with 10 bases lining up with TRBD1. Germline loops: CDR1 SGHRS, CDR2 YFSETQ. V trimming: 3 bases; J trimming: 11 bases; junction bases outside the gene matches: 5. The CDR3 totals 13 residues. The CDR3 loop reads CASSWGQGQQQFF. The CDR3 DNA reads TGCGCCAGCAGCTGGGGACAGGGGCAACAGCAGTTCTTC.

J is TRBJ2-2 and V is TRBV5-1; D remains unclear. This CDR3 comprises 12 residues. CDR1 is SGHRS and CDR2 is YFSETQ in the germline V gene. The V and J ends lost 3 bases and 0 bases respectively, with 0 bases between them. In DNA, the CDR3 is TGCGCCAGCAGCTCGAACACCGGGGAGCTGTTTTTT. This translates into CASSSNTGELFF.